This TCR beta chain was recorded in a study of T cell responses to AZD1222 COVID-19 vaccine. Study-level information: Some second doses came at about 4 weeks and others at about 12 weeks; these were pooled. General study results and limits: After two AZD1222 doses, spike-specific TCR breadth and depth rose versus day 0. Dominant CD4 TCR responses targeted spike regions 160-218 and 743-854.

Germline CDR1 reads MDHEN; CDR2 reads SYDVKM. The CDR3 spans 15 residues. The V end lost 2 bases, the J end lost 7 bases, and 17 bases lay between the germline ends. This clone is a singleton in its sample. The antigen is undetermined. Assay used: immunoSEQ multiplex PCR; TCRdb lists only in-frame clones, some missing. Found here are around 130,000 clones, 70% to 90% of them singletons; the top ten hold about 8.6%. The material was peripheral blood, obtained on day 0 of AZD1222 vaccination. The rearrangement links TRBV28 to TRBJ1-2; no definite D call. This receptor was taken from an adult in good health. The CDR3 here is CASSLPQTVAGGYTF. The CDR3 coding sequence is TGTGCCAGCAGTTTACCCCAAACAGTTGCCGGTGGCTACACCTTC.